One and the same sample provided the 27 T cell receptor beta chains below, sequenced in a study of OX40 agonist ivuxolimab in advanced cancers. The library was made by the immunoSEQ multiplex PCR assay. This immuneACCESS table, as held by TCRdb, lists in-frame sequences with V and J called but not all clones. Of the missing ones, under half trace to an unresolved V gene in checked studies; the others have no known cause. The sample includes approximately 52,000 clones, with approximately 84% observed a single time. The ten largest clones take up around 1.1% of the sample. Specimen: CD4+ or CD8+ T cells sorted from blood, collected in a trial of the OX40 agonist ivuxolimab. The receptors were sampled from an adult with an advanced solid tumor such as melanoma, head and neck, liver or kidney cancer.

This chain links TRBV7-2 with TRBJ2-2, with unresolved D. CDR1 and CDR2 (germline): SGHTA, FQGNSA. CDR3 length: 14 residues. Trimming took off 5 bases at V and 2 bases at J, with 9 bases between the two ends. The CDR3 region is CASSTDQNTGELFF. The CDR3, as DNA: TGTGCCAGCAGCACGGACCAAAACACCGGGGAGCTGTTTTTT.

The chain uses TRBV7-8 and TRBJ2-4; D is undetermined. V lost 1 base and J lost 0, with 10 bases in between. The CDR3 is 16 amino acids. Per germline, CDR1 SGHVS and CDR2 FQNEAQ. The CDR3 DNA follows: TGTGCCAGCAGCTTAGACATGGGATTAGCCAAAAACATTCAGTACTTC. Its translation: CASSLDMGLAKNIQYF.

The chain has TRBV29-1 and TRBJ1-4; TRBD1 might be the D (5 bases). CDR1 is SQVTM, CDR2 ANQGSEA, per germline. CDR3 length: 10 amino acids. Trimming removed 4 bases at V and 8 bases at J, with 5 bases between. Written as DNA, the CDR3 is TGCAGCGTTGGGGACGAAAAACTGTTTTTT. It codes for CSVGDEKLFF.

The chain recombines TRBV27 with TRBJ2-3; 7 bases agree with TRBD2. The CDR3 contains 16 residues. The V and J ends lost 4 bases and 1 base, in that order; junction bases with no gene match: 8. The germline gives CDR1 MNHEY, CDR2 SMNVEV (reference sequence). CDR3 bases: TGTGCCAGCAGTTCCCCCGGGGGGAGGGGCACAGATACGCAGTATTTT. Its translation: CASSSPGGRGTDTQYF.

The sample holds a few counts of this clone. V gene TRBV14 combines with J gene TRBJ1-3; D uncertain. V dropped 3 bases and J dropped 0 bases, with 9 bases sitting between them. The CDR3 totals 15 residues. CDR1 is SGHDN and CDR2 is FVKESK in the germline V gene. CDR3 sequence reads: CASSQKQSSGNTIYF. The CDR3 coding sequence is TGTGCCAGCAGCCAGAAACAGAGCTCTGGAAACACCATATATTTT.

This sequence joins TRBV6-5 and TRBJ2-7, with a possible D match to TRBD1 (5 bases). Germline V lookup: CDR1 MNHEY, CDR2 SVGAGI. The CDR3 covers 13 residues. V lost 6 bases to trimming and J lost 1 base, with 10 bases between them. CDR3 in amino acids: CASRPDSSYEQYF. DNA for the CDR3: TGTGCCAGCAGACCCGACAGTTCCTACGAGCAGTACTTC.

The chain's CDR3 is CASSRRDRGPGANVLTF. The CDR3 DNA sequence: TGTGCCAGCAGCCGACGGGACAGGGGGCCTGGGGCCAACGTCCTGACTTTC. The chain has TRBV7-9 and TRBJ2-6; TRBD1 matches 12 bases. Germline trimming cut 5 bases from V and 2 bases from J; bases unmatched to any gene: 4. Germline CDR1 SEHNR, CDR2 FQNEAQ (reference sequence). CDR3 length equals 17 residues.

This clone has just a few counts. The rearrangement links TRBV4-3 to TRBJ1-2; no firm D call. Trimming pared 1 base from V and 8 bases from J, leaving 11 bases between. Germline assignment: CDR1 LGHNA and CDR2 YSLEER. CDR3 length equals 13 residues. The chain's CDR3 is CASSQGSGSGYTF. CDR3 nucleotide sequence: TGCGCCAGCAGCCAAGGATCTGGAAGCGGCTACACCTTC.

This chain connects TRBV7-8 to TRBJ2-7; a weak D match, TRBD2 (6 bases). This CDR3 has 17 amino acids. Germline V CDR1 and CDR2: SGHVS, FQNEAQ. V lost 5 bases, J lost 1 base, and 21 bases lay in between. DNA of the CDR3: TGTGCCAGCAGCCCACCAATCCGACTCGGAGGGTCCTACGAGCAGTACTTC. It translates to CASSPPIRLGGSYEQYF.

The chain carries TRBV4-2 and TRBJ2-5; the match to TRBD2 covers 9 bases. Germline V lookup: CDR1 LGHNA, CDR2 YNFKEQ. The length of the CDR3 is 17 residues. V gave up 0 bases and J gave up 1 base; unmatched junction bases: 6. The CDR3 spells CASSQDRGGGVQETQYF. CDR3 DNA sequence: TGTGCCAGCAGCCAAGATCGTGGCGGGGGGGTCCAAGAGACCCAGTACTTC.

This clone was detected once. The chain carries TRBV18 and TRBJ2-7; D tentatively reads TRBD1 or TRBD2 (5 bases each). This CDR3 has 14 residues. V lost 2 bases and J lost 5, with 13 bases in between. Germline CDR1 and CDR2: KGHSH and LQKENI. The DNA for the CDR3 is TGTGCCAGCTCACCAGCTCAGGGACCCCACGAGCAGTACTTC. This codes for CASSPAQGPHEQYF.

The V gene is TRBV5-4, the J gene TRBJ2-2; 11 bases align to TRBD2. The CDR3 has 16 amino acids. With V trimmed by 3 bases and J by 4 bases, 5 bases remained unmatched. Germline CDR1 reads SGHNT; CDR2 reads YYREEE (reference sequence). This chain's CDR3 is CASSYGTSGITGELFF. CDR3 coding DNA: TGTGCCAGCAGCTACGGGACTAGCGGAATCACCGGGGAGCTGTTTTTT.

This chain joins TRBV5-1 and TRBJ1-5; TRBD1 matches 7 bases. J was trimmed by 0 bases and V by 4 bases; bases with no gene match: 13. This CDR3 spans 18 amino acids. CDR1 SGHRS and CDR2 YFSETQ come from the germline V gene. CDR3 sequence (DNA): TGCGCCAGCAGCGGACAGGAGTATCCAACGTATAGCAATCAGCCCCAGCATTTT. Its translation: CASSGQEYPTYSNQPQHF.

The gene calls are TRBV7-2 and TRBJ1-3, with 8 bases identical to TRBD1. This CDR3 has 16 amino acids. J gave up 4 bases and V 4 bases, and 9 bases lay outside the gene matches. Germline CDR1 is SGHTA and CDR2 is FQGNSA. This CDR3 is CASSSSRGLGGNTIYF. CDR3 nucleotides: TGTGCCAGCAGCTCATCCAGGGGGCTAGGAGGAAACACCATATATTTT.

The chain has TRBV4-1 and TRBJ2-7; D perhaps matches TRBD1 (5 bases). V shed 0 bases and J shed 2 bases, with 17 bases lying between them. Germline values: CDR1 MGHRA, CDR2 YSYEKL. The CDR3 runs 17 residues. In nucleotides, the CDR3 is TGCGCCAGCAGCCAAGAAGGGGTTAGTACCTATCCCTACGAGCAGTACTTC. It is translated as CASSQEGVSTYPYEQYF.

The gene calls are TRBV11-3 and TRBJ2-7; TRBD2 agrees at 9 bases. Germline V gene sequence: CDR1 SGHNT, CDR2 YENEEA. The CDR3 spans 15 residues. V was pared by 5 bases and J by 3 bases, with 8 bases of the junction left unmatched. This CDR3 is CASSAPLAGYYEQYF. As DNA, the CDR3 is TGTGCCAGCAGCGCGCCACTAGCGGGCTACTACGAGCAGTACTTC.

The chain combines TRBV6-1 with TRBJ1-6; D not certain. The V gene lost 2 bases and the J gene lost 7 bases, with 15 bases spanning the gap. This CDR3 has 16 residues. The germline gives CDR1 MNHNS, CDR2 SASEGT. Written as DNA, the CDR3 is TGTGCCAGCAGTGAACGTTTCCGGGGAGGGAATTCACCCCTCCACTTT. It is translated as CASSERFRGGNSPLHF.

The V call is TRBV6-1, the J call TRBJ2-7; a weak D match, TRBD1 (6 bases). V was shortened by 1 base and J by 2 bases, with 12 bases between the two germline ends. The CDR3 contains 15 residues. Germline V CDR1 and CDR2: MNHNS, SASEGT. The CDR3 DNA reads as TGTGCCAGCAGTGAAGGAAACTGGGACACCTACGAGCAGTACTTC. This gives the protein CASSEGNWDTYEQYF.

This clone was found a few times. The V and J genes are TRBV7-2 and TRBJ1-2, with TRBD1 identical over 7 bases. Trimming took 1 base from V and 8 from J; bases not matched to a gene: 13. The CDR3 contains 16 residues. From germline, CDR1 is SGHTA and CDR2 FQGNSA. In DNA form, the CDR3 reads TGTGCCAGCAGCTTAGGGATCAGGGGGTCGGGATGGGGCTACACCTTC. Translating it yields CASSLGIRGSGWGYTF.

CDR3 DNA: TGTGCCAGCAGCTCGGACCCTGCGAACACCATATATTTT. It encodes CASSSDPANTIYF. The chain couples TRBV7-9 to TRBJ1-3; D unresolved. Germline V gene sequence: CDR1 SEHNR, CDR2 FQNEAQ (reference sequence). Trimming took off 4 bases at V and 7 bases at J, with 11 bases between the two ends. The CDR3 runs 13 residues.

The chain has TRBV7-2 and TRBJ1-3, with a weak D call TRBD1 (5 bases). V shed 5 bases and J shed 2 bases, with 10 bases lying between them. The CDR3 spans 14 residues. From germline, CDR1 is SGHTA and CDR2 FQGNSA. Here the CDR3 reads CASSPRGAGNTIYF. CDR3 bases: TGTGCCAGCAGCCCAAGGGGCGCTGGAAACACCATATATTTT.

V is TRBV27 and J is TRBJ2-1, with TRBD1 identical over 8 bases. This CDR3 spans 16 amino acids. CDR1 is MNHEY, CDR2 SMNVEV, per germline (reference sequence). V shed 5 bases and J 3 bases; nucleotides not matched to a gene: 9. The chain's CDR3 is CASSLRTGIFYNEQFF. In DNA, the CDR3 is TGTGCCAGCAGTCTCCGGACAGGGATATTCTACAATGAGCAGTTCTTC.

The V call is TRBV7-9, the J call TRBJ2-4, with D unresolved. V shed 1 base and J shed 6 bases, with 7 bases lying between them. The germline CDR1 and CDR2 sequences are SEHNR and FQNEAQ (reference sequence). The CDR3 is 13 residues long. CDR3 nucleotide sequence: TGTGCCAGCAGCTTAGGTTCCTCAAACATTCAGTACTTC. Amino acids: CASSLGSSNIQYF.

The chain couples TRBV6-5 to TRBJ1-5; TRBD1 is a possible D gene (5 bases). Germline V lookup: CDR1 MNHEY, CDR2 SVGAGI. The CDR3 has 15 residues. Trimming removed 8 bases at V and 3 bases at J, with 17 bases between. The CDR3 is CASALGWGSNQPQHF. CDR3 nucleotides: TGTGCCAGCGCCTTAGGGTGGGGGTCCAATCAGCCCCAGCATTTT.

The J gene is TRBJ2-7, the V gene TRBV27; D is unresolved. Trimming stripped 6 bases from V and 0 bases from J, with 12 bases between. Germline-derived CDR1 and CDR2 are MNHEY and SMNVEV (reference sequence). The CDR3 runs 14 residues. As DNA, the CDR3 is TGTGCCAGCAGCCTCCACCAAAGCTCCTACGAGCAGTACTTC. Translating gives CASSLHQSSYEQYF.

This clone was counted once. The chain links TRBV6-1 to TRBJ1-1, with D unclear. Trimming cost V 7 bases and J 4 bases, with 16 bases left between them. The CDR3 has 14 residues. CDR1 and CDR2 from the germline V gene are MNHNS and SASEGT. CDR3 bases: TGTGCCAGCACTCAGACCCACTCGGGCACTGAAGCTTTCTTT. It codes for CASTQTHSGTEAFF.

Only a few counts were recorded for this clone. The chain joins TRBV11-2 to TRBJ2-3, with 7 nucleotides matching TRBD2. This CDR3 region has 15 residues. Germline V gives CDR1 SGHAT, CDR2 FQNNGV. V was pared by 7 bases and J by 3 bases, with 10 bases of the junction left unmatched. The CDR3 DNA reads as TGTGCCAGCACCGGTCGGCGGGAGAGAACAGATACGCAGTATTTT. This encodes CASTGRRERTDTQYF.